One sample yielded the 26 T cell receptor beta chains listed below, sequenced in a study of cytomegalovirus exposure and HLA in healthy donors. The PCR had 60 Vbeta and 13 Jbeta primers. Here immunoSEQ multiplex PCR was the method, and the copy in TCRdb shows in-frame clones only, minus some. This sample's table has 60,000 to 65,000 clones. Sequenced material: PBMCs. These receptors came from a man aged 25 to 40 in good health and CMV-seropositive.

The chain combines TRBV4-2 with TRBJ1-2, with D possibly matching TRBD1 (5 bases). The germline V gene has CDR1 LGHNA and CDR2 YNFKEQ. Trimming removed 0 bases from V and 1 base from J, with 12 bases in between. The CDR3 consists of 16 residues. The CDR3 spells CASSQDWVGGNYGYTF. CDR3 DNA: TGTGCCAGCAGCCAAGATTGGGTCGGGGGTAACTATGGCTACACCTTC.

This chain connects TRBV30 to TRBJ2-7; D possibly corresponds to TRBD1 (8 bases). Per germline, CDR1 GTSNPN and CDR2 SVGIG (reference sequence). Trimming removed 5 bases at V and 11 bases at J, with 19 bases between. The CDR3 has 12 residues. CDR3 sequence reads: CAWALADRAKYF. The CDR3, as DNA: TGTGCCTGGGCCCTAGCGGACAGGGCAAAGTACTTC.

Details on this clone: Compared with germline, one end of the junction differs, possibly owing to a read error. The rearrangement uses TRBV5-1 and TRBJ2-1; tentatively, D is TRBD1 (5 bases). In germline, CDR1 is SGHRS, CDR2 YFSETQ. CDR3 length equals 15 residues. CDR3 DNA: TGCGCCAGCAGCTTAAGACAGAGCTCCGACAATGAGCAGTTCTTC. Translating it yields CASSLRQSSDNEQFF.

The rearrangement uses TRBV2 and TRBJ1-2; TRBD1 is a possible D gene (5 bases). Germline V gene lookup returns CDR1 SNHLY and CDR2 FYNNEI. Trimming stripped 1 base from V and 6 bases from J, with 9 bases between. This CDR3 region has 13 residues. The CDR3 loop reads CASSEGQGDGYTF. DNA of the CDR3: TGTGCCAGCAGTGAAGGGCAAGGGGATGGCTACACCTTC.

This chain links TRBV5-1 with TRBJ2-5, with TRBD2 identical over 12 bases. This CDR3 region has 15 residues. Germline V gene lookup returns CDR1 SGHRS and CDR2 YFSETQ. V lost 7 bases and J lost 4; bases outside the gene matches: 8. The CDR3 protein is CASSPSGGARETQYF. CDR3 nucleotide sequence: TGCGCCAGCTCCCCTAGCGGGGGGGCGCGAGAGACCCAGTACTTC.

V usage is TRBV4-2 and J usage is TRBJ2-1, with D possibly matching TRBD2 (6 bases). V was pared by 1 base and J by 7 bases, with 14 bases between. The CDR3 runs 15 residues. The germline gives CDR1 LGHNA, CDR2 YNFKEQ. The CDR3: CASSQGEVGVNEQFF. CDR3 coding DNA: TGTGCCAGCAGCCAAGGGGAGGTGGGGGTTAATGAGCAGTTCTTC.

The chain combines TRBV6-1 with TRBJ2-7; TRBD1 agrees at 8 bases. Per the germline V gene, CDR1 is MNHNS and CDR2 is SASEGT. Trimming at V came to 5 bases and at J to 7 bases, leaving 10 bases not matched to a gene. The CDR3 is 14 residues long. CDR3 nucleotide sequence: TGTGCCAGCAGTCCCCCCCAGGGGGCGGGAGAGCAGTACTTC. Translating gives CASSPPQGAGEQYF.

The chain uses TRBV4-1 and TRBJ2-7; perhaps TRBD2 as D (6 bases). CDR3 length: 15 residues. Trimming removed 0 bases at V and 7 bases at J, with 16 bases between. The germline V gene encodes CDR1 MGHRA and CDR2 YSYEKL. The CDR3 bases are TGCGCCAGCAGCCAAGAACGGCGGGACCTCGGGGAGCAGTACTTC. Translated: CASSQERRDLGEQYF.

The J gene is TRBJ2-1, the V gene TRBV5-1, with TRBD2 identical over 8 bases. Trimming removed 0 bases from V and 7 bases from J; junction bases left unmatched: 12. Germline-derived CDR1 and CDR2 are SGHRS and YFSETQ. The CDR3 has 17 amino acids. The CDR3 bases are TGCGCCAGCAGCTTGGAAGTAGCGGGATCACCCCCGAATGAGCAGTTCTTC. Protein: CASSLEVAGSPPNEQFF.

The V and J genes are TRBV18 and TRBJ1-4, with 10 positions matching TRBD1. Germline CDR1 is KGHSH and CDR2 is LQKENI. CDR3 length: 13 residues. Trimming cost V 3 bases and J 11 bases; bases outside gene matches: 3. Here the CDR3 reads CASSPGQGYKLFF. The CDR3 DNA reads TGTGCCAGCTCACCGGGACAGGGGTACAAACTGTTTTTT.

The chain is built from TRBV9 and TRBJ2-2; 8 nucleotides agree with TRBD2. The CDR3 spans 16 residues. V gave up 3 bases and J gave up 5 bases; unmatched junction bases: 9. Germline V gene sequence: CDR1 SGDLS, CDR2 YYNGEE. In nucleotides, the CDR3 is TGTGCCAGCAGCGAGGGGGGACTAGGTGGGACCGGGGAGCTGTTTTTT. Translated: CASSEGGLGGTGELFF.

The gene calls are TRBV6-6 and TRBJ2-1; D not certain. CDR3 length equals 12 residues. Trimming removed 4 bases at V and 6 bases at J, with 7 bases between. Germline CDR1 and CDR2: MNHNY and SVGAGI (reference sequence). CDR3 nucleotide sequence: TGTGCCAGCAGTTCCCTTCTCAATGAGCAGTTCTTC. Protein: CASSSLLNEQFF.

Regarding this clone: The junction does not match germline at one end; this may be a read error. Other DNA sequences in the same sample also yield this CDR3. The chain is built from TRBV30 and TRBJ1-6; D is perhaps TRBD1 (6 bases). The CDR3 covers 13 residues. Per germline, CDR1 GTSNPN and CDR2 SVGIG (reference sequence). The CDR3 is CAWRGKGGSPLHF. CDR3 sequence (DNA): TGTGCCTGGAGAGGAAAAGGGGGTTCACCCCTACACTTT.

The chain has TRBV4-1 and TRBJ2-1, with D possibly being TRBD2 (6 bases). Trimming took 4 bases from V and 0 from J, leaving 13 bases between them. Germline V lookup: CDR1 MGHRA, CDR2 YSYEKL. CDR3 length: 16 amino acids. Here the CDR3 reads CASSRPGRSSYNEQFF. CDR3 DNA: TGCGCCAGCAGCCGCCCCGGGAGAAGCTCCTACAATGAGCAGTTCTTC.

The chain is built from TRBV4-1 and TRBJ2-2; D remains ambiguous. The germline V gene encodes CDR1 MGHRA and CDR2 YSYEKL. Between the trimmed V and J ends, which lost 0 bases and 6 bases, there was a span of 11 bases. This CDR3 spans 15 amino acids. CDR3 loop: CASSQEVEISGELFF. The DNA of the CDR3 is TGCGCCAGCAGCCAAGAGGTTGAGATCTCCGGGGAGCTGTTTTTT.

This rearrangement joins TRBV30 to TRBJ2-1; TRBD2 agrees at 7 bases. Per germline, CDR1 GTSNPN and CDR2 SVGIG (reference sequence). The CDR3 extends over 12 amino acids. J gave up 7 bases and V 2 bases, and 2 bases lay outside the gene matches. The chain's CDR3 is CAWSILANEQFF. The DNA of the CDR3 is TGTGCCTGGAGTATACTAGCGAATGAGCAGTTCTTC.

The chain joins TRBV19 to TRBJ1-1; D ambiguous. The CDR3 totals 14 residues. Germline V gene lookup returns CDR1 LNHDA and CDR2 SQIVND (reference sequence). Trimming stripped 8 bases from V and 3 bases from J, with 16 bases between. CDR3 sequence reads: CASGHGLRDTEAFF. The CDR3 DNA reads TGTGCCAGTGGTCATGGGTTGCGGGACACTGAAGCTTTCTTT. The entire variable domain, with the rest obtained from reference TRBV19 and TRBJ1-1, is as follows: DGGITQSPKYLFRKEGQNVTLSCEQNLNHDAMYWYRQDPGQGLRLIYYSQIVNDFQKGDIAEGYSVSREKKESFPLTVTSAQKNPTAFYLCASGHGLRDTEAFFGQGTRLTVV.

The chain carries TRBV4-2 and TRBJ2-3; 13 nucleotides agree with TRBD2. The germline gives CDR1 LGHNA, CDR2 YNFKEQ. V lost 1 base to trimming and J lost 5 bases; unmatched junction nucleotides: 0. This CDR3 is built from 15 residues. The CDR3 spells CASSQGLAGGDTQYF. CDR3 DNA sequence: TGTGCCAGCAGCCAAGGACTAGCGGGGGGAGATACGCAGTATTTT.

V is TRBV30 and J is TRBJ1-4; maybe TRBD1 (5 bases). This CDR3 spans 14 amino acids. Germline V gives CDR1 GTSNPN, CDR2 SVGIG (reference sequence). V was shortened by 0 bases and J by 6 bases, with 11 bases between the two germline ends. CDR3 bases: TGTGCCTGGAGTGTAGGGGTGGGTGATGAAAAACTGTTTTTT. This translates into CAWSVGVGDEKLFF. Variable domain in full (rest from reference TRBV30 and TRBJ1-4): SQTIHQWPATLVQPVGSPLSLECTVEGTSNPNLYWYRQAAGRGLQLLFYSVGIGQISSEVPQNLSASRPQDRQFILSSKKLLLSDSGFYLCAWSVGVGDEKLFFGSGTQLSVL.

V usage is TRBV5-1 and J usage is TRBJ1-6; D unclear. Trimming left V 2 bases short and J 0 bases short, with 9 bases between. CDR3 length equals 16 residues. In germline, CDR1 is SGHRS, CDR2 YFSETQ. The CDR3 DNA follows: TGCGCCAGCAGCTTCTCCTCCGGCTCCTATAATTCACCCCTCCACTTT. This translates into CASSFSSGSYNSPLHF. Based on the CDR3 plus reference TRBV5-1 and TRBJ1-6, the full variable domain is KAGVTQTPRYLIKTRGQQVTLSCSPISGHRSVSWYQQTPGQGLQFLFEYFSETQRNKGNFPGRFSGRQFSNSRSEMNVSTLELGDSALYLCASSFSSGSYNSPLHFGNGTRLTVT.

The chain links TRBV5-6 to TRBJ2-7; D unresolved. V shed 0 bases and J shed 6 bases, with 4 bases lying between them. CDR1 and CDR2 from the germline V gene are SGHDT and YYEEEE. The CDR3 sequence is 11 residues long. Written as DNA, the CDR3 is TGTGCCAGCAGCTTGGGGGCCGAGCAGTACTTC. This gives the protein CASSLGAEQYF.

V is TRBV9 and J is TRBJ2-1; D not resolved. Germline values: CDR1 SGDLS, CDR2 YYNGEE. The ends were cut back, 0 bases at V and 5 bases at J, with 12 bases in the middle. The length of the CDR3 is 15 residues. The CDR3 loop reads CASSVGRLLDNEQFF. The DNA of the CDR3 is TGTGCCAGCAGCGTAGGCAGGCTCCTGGACAATGAGCAGTTCTTC.

The rearrangement links TRBV5-1 to TRBJ2-2, with TRBD1 matching 7 bases. Germline lookup yields CDR1 SGHRS and CDR2 YFSETQ. V lost 0 bases and J lost 3; bases outside the gene matches: 2. This CDR3 spans 15 amino acids. In DNA, the CDR3 is TGCGCCAGCAGCTTGGGGGACAGTCACACCGGGGAGCTGTTTTTT. It codes for CASSLGDSHTGELFF. The full variable domain, rest sourced from reference TRBV5-1 and TRBJ2-2, is KAGVTQTPRYLIKTRGQQVTLSCSPISGHRSVSWYQQTPGQGLQFLFEYFSETQRNKGNFPGRFSGRQFSNSRSEMNVSTLELGDSALYLCASSLGDSHTGELFFGEGSRLTVL.

J is TRBJ1-4 and V is TRBV6-5; D ambiguous. Germline values: CDR1 MNHEY, CDR2 SVGAGI. The CDR3 has 14 residues. V lost 5 bases, J lost 7 bases, and 14 bases lay in between. This CDR3 reads CASSDGGETEKLFF. CDR3 nucleotide sequence: TGTGCCAGCAGTGACGGCGGCGAGACTGAAAAACTGTTTTTT.

The V gene is TRBV4-1, the J gene TRBJ1-6; 7 bases agree with TRBD1. The CDR3 runs to 16 residues. Germline lookup yields CDR1 MGHRA and CDR2 YSYEKL. Unmatched junction bases numbered 5, after V lost 0 bases and J lost 6 bases. The CDR3, as DNA: TGCGCCAGCAGCCAAGATAGGGGGCCGGGTAATTCACCCCTCCACTTT. Its protein is CASSQDRGPGNSPLHF.

V and J are TRBV19 and TRBJ2-3; perhaps TRBD2 as D (5 bases). V was pared by 6 bases and J by 1 base, with 17 bases between. The CDR3 is 16 residues long. CDR1 and CDR2 (germline): LNHDA, SQIVND (reference sequence). CDR3 nucleotide sequence: TGTGCCAGTAGGTATCTAGGAGGAAGGGGCACAGATACGCAGTATTTT. This sequence encodes CASRYLGGRGTDTQYF.